This section outlines one TCR beta chain sequence together with its context. The record originates from a study of blood T cell repertoires in COVID-19. Overall study context: T cells, B-cell-depleted T cells, or PBMCs provided the cDNA or gDNA that served as material.

Sequenced by immunoSEQ multiplex PCR; TCRdb stores in-frame clones only, minus some. The sample holds 150,000 to 200,000 clones, around nine tenths seen once. This CDR3 comprises 13 residues. CDR1 and CDR2 from the germline V gene are SGHNT and YYREEE (reference sequence). V lost 4 bases, J lost 2 bases, and 9 bases lay in between. The J gene is TRBJ1-1, the V gene TRBV5-4, with D possibly being TRBD1 (6 bases). The sequence was collected from a woman younger than 30 who had recovered from COVID-19. Material: PBMCs or T cells enriched from blood (not recorded which). This CDR3 is CASSVDSNTEAFF. The CDR3 DNA reads TGTGCCAGCAGCGTGGACAGCAACACTGAAGCTTTCTTT.